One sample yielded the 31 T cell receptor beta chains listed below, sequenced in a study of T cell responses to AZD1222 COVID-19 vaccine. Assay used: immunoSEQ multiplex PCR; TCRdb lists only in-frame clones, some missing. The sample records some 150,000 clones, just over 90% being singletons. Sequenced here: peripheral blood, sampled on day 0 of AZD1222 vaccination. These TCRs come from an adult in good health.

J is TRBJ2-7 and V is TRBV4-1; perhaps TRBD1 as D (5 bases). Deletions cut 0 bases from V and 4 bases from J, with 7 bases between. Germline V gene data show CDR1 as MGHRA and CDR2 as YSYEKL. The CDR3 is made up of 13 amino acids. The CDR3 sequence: CASSQEQAYEQYF. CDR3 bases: TGCGCCAGCAGCCAAGAACAGGCATACGAGCAGTACTTC.

The DNA for the CDR3 is TGTGCCAGCTCACCAGGGCAGGGCCATCAGCCCCAGCATTTT. This codes for CASSPGQGHQPQHF. The chain carries TRBV18 and TRBJ1-5; D perhaps matches TRBD1 (5 bases). Trimming took 2 bases from V and 5 from J, leaving 10 bases between them. In germline, CDR1 is KGHSH, CDR2 LQKENI. The CDR3 length is 14 residues.

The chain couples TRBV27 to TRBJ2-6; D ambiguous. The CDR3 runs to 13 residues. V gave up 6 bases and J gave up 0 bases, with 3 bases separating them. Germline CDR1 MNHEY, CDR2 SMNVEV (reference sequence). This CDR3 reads CASSLSGANVLTF. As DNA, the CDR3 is TGTGCCAGCAGCCTCTCTGGGGCCAACGTCCTGACTTTC.

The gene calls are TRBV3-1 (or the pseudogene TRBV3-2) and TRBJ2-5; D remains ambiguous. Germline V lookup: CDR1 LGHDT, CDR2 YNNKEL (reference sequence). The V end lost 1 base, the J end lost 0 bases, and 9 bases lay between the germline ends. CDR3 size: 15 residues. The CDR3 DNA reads TGTGCCAGCAGCCAAGTAGTAACATACCAAGAGACCCAGTACTTC. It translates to CASSQVVTYQETQYF.

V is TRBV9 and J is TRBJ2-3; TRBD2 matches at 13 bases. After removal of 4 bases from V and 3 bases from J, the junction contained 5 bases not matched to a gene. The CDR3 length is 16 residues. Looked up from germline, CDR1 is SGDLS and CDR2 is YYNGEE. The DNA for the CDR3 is TGTGCCAGCAGCTCTCGGACTAGCGGGGGTACAGATACGCAGTATTTT. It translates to CASSSRTSGGTDTQYF. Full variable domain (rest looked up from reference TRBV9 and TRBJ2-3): DSGVTQTPKHLITATGQRVTLRCSPRSGDLSVYWYQQSLDQGLQFLIQYYNGEERAKGNILERFSAQQFPDLHSELNLSSLELGDSALYFCASSSRTSGGTDTQYFGPGTRLTVL.

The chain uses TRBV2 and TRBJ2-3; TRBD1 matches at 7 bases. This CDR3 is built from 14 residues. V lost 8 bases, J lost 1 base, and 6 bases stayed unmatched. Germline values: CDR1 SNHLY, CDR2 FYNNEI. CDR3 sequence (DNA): TGTGCCAGCGACCGGGACAGTGGCACAGATACGCAGTATTTT. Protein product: CASDRDSGTDTQYF.

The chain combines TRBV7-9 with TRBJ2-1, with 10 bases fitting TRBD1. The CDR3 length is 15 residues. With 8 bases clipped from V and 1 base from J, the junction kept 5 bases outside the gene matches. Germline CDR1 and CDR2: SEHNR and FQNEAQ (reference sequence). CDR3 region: CASEAGQGSYNEQFF. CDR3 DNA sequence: TGTGCCAGCGAAGCGGGACAGGGGTCCTACAATGAGCAGTTCTTC.

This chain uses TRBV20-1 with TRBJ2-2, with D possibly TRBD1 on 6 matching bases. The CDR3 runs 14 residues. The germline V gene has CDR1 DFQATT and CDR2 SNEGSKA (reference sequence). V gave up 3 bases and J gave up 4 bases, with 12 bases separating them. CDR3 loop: CSASRTAGTGELFF. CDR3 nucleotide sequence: TGCAGTGCTAGTCGGACAGCTGGCACCGGGGAGCTGTTTTTT.

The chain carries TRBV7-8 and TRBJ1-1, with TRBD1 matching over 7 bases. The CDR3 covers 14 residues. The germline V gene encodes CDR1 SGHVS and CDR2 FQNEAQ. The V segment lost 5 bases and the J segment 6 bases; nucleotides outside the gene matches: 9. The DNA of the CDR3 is TGTGCCAGCAGCCCGGTGACAGGGAGCTCTGAAGCTTTCTTT. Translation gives CASSPVTGSSEAFF.

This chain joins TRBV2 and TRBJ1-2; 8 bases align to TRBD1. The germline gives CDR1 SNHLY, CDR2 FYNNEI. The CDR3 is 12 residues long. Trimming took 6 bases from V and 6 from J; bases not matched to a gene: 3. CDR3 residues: CASSPTGDGYTF. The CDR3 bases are TGTGCCAGCAGCCCGACAGGGGATGGCTACACCTTC.

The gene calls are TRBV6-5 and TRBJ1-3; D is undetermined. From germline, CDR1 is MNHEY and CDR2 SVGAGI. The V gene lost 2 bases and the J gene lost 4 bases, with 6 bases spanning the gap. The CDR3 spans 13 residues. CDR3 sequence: CASSYRPGNTIYF. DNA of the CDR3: TGTGCCAGCAGTTACAGGCCAGGAAACACCATATATTTT.

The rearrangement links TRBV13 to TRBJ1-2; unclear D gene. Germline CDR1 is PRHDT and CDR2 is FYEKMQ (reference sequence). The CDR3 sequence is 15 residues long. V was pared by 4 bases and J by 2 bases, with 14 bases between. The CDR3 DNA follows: TGTGCCAGCAGCTGGGTGACTAGGATCAACTATGGCTACACCTTC. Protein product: CASSWVTRINYGYTF.

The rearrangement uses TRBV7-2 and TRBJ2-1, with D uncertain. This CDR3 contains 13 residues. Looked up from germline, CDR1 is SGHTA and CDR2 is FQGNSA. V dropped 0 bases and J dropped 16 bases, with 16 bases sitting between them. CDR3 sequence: CASSLAPPNPFFF. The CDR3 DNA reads TGTGCCAGCAGCTTAGCCCCCCCGAACCCCTTCTTCTTC.

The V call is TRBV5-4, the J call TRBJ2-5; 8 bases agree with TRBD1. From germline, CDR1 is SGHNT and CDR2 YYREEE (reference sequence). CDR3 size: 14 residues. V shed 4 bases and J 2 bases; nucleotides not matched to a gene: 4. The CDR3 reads CASSQGQAQETQYF. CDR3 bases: TGTGCCAGCAGCCAGGGACAGGCACAAGAGACCCAGTACTTC.

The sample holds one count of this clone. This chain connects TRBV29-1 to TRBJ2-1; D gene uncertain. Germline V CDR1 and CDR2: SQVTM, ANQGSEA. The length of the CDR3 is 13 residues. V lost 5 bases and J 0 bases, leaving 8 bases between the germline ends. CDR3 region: CSVRLSSYNEQFF. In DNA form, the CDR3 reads TGCAGCGTTAGACTCAGCTCCTACAATGAGCAGTTCTTC.

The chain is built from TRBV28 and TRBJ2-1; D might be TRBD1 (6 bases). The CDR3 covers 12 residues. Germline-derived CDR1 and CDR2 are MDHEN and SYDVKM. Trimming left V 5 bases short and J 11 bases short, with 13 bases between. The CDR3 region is CASSPVGAQQFF. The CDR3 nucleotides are TGTGCCAGCAGTCCCGTGGGGGCCCAGCAGTTCTTC.

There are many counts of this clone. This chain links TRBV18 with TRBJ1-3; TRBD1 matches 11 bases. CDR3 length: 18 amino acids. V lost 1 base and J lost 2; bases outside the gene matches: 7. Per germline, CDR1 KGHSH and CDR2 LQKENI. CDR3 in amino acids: CASSPRAPGQGAGNTIYF. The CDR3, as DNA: TGTGCCAGCTCACCACGAGCTCCGGGACAGGGGGCTGGAAACACCATATATTTT.

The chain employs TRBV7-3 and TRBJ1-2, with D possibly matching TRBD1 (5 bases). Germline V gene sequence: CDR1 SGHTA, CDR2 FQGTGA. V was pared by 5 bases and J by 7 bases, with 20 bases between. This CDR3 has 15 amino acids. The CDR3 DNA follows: TGTGCCAGCAGCCCTCAGGGTGGAGGCGGGCCTGGCTACACCTTC. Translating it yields CASSPQGGGGPGYTF.

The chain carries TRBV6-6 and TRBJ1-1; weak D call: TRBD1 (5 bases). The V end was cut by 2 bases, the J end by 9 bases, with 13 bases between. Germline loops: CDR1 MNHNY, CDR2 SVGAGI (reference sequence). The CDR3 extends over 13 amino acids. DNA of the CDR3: TGTGCCAGCAGTTACGGGGCACCTACCCAAGCTTTCTTT. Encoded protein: CASSYGAPTQAFF.

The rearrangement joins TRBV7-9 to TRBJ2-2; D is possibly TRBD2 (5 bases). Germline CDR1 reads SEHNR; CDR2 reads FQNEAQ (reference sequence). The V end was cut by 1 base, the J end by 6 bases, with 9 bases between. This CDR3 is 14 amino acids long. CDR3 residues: CASSLVQRAGELFF. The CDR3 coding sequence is TGTGCCAGCAGCTTAGTTCAGAGGGCCGGGGAGCTGTTTTTT.

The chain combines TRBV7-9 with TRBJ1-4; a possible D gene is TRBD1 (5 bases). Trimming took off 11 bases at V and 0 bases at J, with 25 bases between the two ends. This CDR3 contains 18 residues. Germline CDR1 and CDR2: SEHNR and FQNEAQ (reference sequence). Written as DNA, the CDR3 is TGTGCCTGGCAGAATCGCCGGGGGGGACGGACAACTAATGAAAAACTGTTTTTT. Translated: CAWQNRRGGRTTNEKLFF.

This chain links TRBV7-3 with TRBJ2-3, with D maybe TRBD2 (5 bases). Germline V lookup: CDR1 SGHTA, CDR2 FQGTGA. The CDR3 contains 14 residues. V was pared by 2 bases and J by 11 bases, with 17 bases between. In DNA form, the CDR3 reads TGTGCCAGCAGCTTAGGGCTAGCCGCCGACGGGCAGTATTTT. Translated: CASSLGLAADGQYF.

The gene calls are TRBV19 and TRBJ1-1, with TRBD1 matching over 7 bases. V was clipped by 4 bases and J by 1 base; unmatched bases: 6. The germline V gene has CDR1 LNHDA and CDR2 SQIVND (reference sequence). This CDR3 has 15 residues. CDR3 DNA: TGTGCCAGTAGTAAGACCCGGACAGGGAACACTGAAGCTTTCTTT. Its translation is CASSKTRTGNTEAFF.

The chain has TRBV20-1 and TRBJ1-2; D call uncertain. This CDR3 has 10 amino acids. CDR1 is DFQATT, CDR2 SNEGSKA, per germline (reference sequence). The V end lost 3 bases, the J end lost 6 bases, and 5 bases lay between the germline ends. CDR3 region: CSASSNGYTF. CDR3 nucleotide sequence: TGCAGTGCTAGCTCTAATGGCTACACCTTC.

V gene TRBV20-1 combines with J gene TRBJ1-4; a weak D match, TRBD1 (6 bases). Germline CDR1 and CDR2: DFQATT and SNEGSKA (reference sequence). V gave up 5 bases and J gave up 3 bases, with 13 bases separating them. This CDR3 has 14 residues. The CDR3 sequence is CSAGGPGANEKLFF. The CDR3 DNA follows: TGCAGTGCTGGTGGGCCAGGGGCTAATGAAAAACTGTTTTTT.

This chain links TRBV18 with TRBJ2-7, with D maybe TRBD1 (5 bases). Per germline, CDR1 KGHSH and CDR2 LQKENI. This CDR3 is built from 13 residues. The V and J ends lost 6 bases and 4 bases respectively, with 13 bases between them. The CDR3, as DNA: TGTGCCAGCTCTTTCCCGGACACATACGAGCAGTACTTC. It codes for CASSFPDTYEQYF.

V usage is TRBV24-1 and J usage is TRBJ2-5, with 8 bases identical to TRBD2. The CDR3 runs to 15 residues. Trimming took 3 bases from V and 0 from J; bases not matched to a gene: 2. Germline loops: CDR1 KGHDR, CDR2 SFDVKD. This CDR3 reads CATSDSGGYQETQYF. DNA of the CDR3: TGTGCCACCAGTGATAGCGGGGGTTACCAAGAGACCCAGTACTTC.

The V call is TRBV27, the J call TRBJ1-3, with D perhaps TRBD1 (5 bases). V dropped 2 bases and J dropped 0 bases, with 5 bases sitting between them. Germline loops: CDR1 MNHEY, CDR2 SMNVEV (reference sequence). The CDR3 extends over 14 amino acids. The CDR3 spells CASSLGGSGNTIYF. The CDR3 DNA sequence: TGTGCCAGCAGTTTAGGGGGCTCTGGAAACACCATATATTTT.

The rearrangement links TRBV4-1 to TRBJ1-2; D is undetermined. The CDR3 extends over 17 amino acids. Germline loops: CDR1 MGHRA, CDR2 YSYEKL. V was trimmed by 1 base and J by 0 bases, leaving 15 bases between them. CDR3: CASSQGAAGSANYGYTF. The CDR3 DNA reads TGCGCCAGCAGCCAAGGGGCAGCCGGCTCTGCTAACTATGGCTACACCTTC.

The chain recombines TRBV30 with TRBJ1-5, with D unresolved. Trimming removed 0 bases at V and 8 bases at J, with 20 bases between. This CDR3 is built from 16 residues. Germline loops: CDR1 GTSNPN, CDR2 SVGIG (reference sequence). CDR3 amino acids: CAWSVVDPRVAEPQHF. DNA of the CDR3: TGTGCCTGGAGTGTTGTAGACCCGCGGGTTGCGGAGCCCCAGCATTTT.

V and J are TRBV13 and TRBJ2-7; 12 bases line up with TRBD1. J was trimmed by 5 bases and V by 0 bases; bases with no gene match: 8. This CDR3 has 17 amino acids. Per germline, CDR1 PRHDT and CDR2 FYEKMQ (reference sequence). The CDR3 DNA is TGTGCCAGCAGCTTAGGCCCGGGGACAGGGGGCATCCACGAGCAGTACTTC. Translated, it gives CASSLGPGTGGIHEQYF. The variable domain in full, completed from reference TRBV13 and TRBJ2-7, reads AAGVIQSPRHLIKEKRETATLKCYPIPRHDTVYWYQQGPGQDPQFLISFYEKMQSDKGSIPDRFSAQQFSDYHSELNMSSLELGDSALYFCASSLGPGTGGIHEQYFGPGTRLTVT.